These 15 T cell receptor beta chains were all obtained from the same sample, sequenced in a study of shared clonotypes between healthy human individuals. The assay was immunoSEQ multiplex PCR, and TCRdb's table has in-frame clones only and misses some. The repertoire has some 1 million clones, more than 65% of them found once; the top ten carry around 1.4%. The sequenced sample consisted of memory CD4+ T cells sorted from blood. The subset: CD45RA-negative fraction. The receptors shown here come from a man younger than 30 in good health.

This sequence joins TRBV5-1 and TRBJ2-7; TRBD1 matches at 8 bases. This CDR3 has 16 residues. The germline V gene has CDR1 SGHRS and CDR2 YFSETQ. V was clipped by 4 bases and J by 3 bases; unmatched bases: 12. For the CDR3, the DNA is TGCGCCAGCAGCGCAGAGACAGGGGCTAGCATCTACGAGCAGTACTTC. Translated, it gives CASSAETGASIYEQYF.

V and J are TRBV10-3 and TRBJ2-3; TRBD2 matches at 9 bases. The CDR3 has 16 residues. V lost 0 bases to trimming and J lost 0 bases; unmatched junction nucleotides: 1. Germline-derived CDR1 and CDR2 are ENHRY and SYGVKD. The CDR3 DNA reads TGTGCCATCAGTGAGTCGAGCGGGGGGAGCACAGATACGCAGTATTTT. It yields the protein CAISESSGGSTDTQYF.

The genes are TRBV28 and TRBJ2-5; the match to TRBD2 covers 9 bases. With V trimmed by 4 bases and J by 5 bases, 11 bases remained unmatched. The length of the CDR3 is 16 residues. Germline lookup yields CDR1 MDHEN and CDR2 SYDVKM. CDR3 loop: CASSSWGSGGPETQYF. The CDR3 DNA follows: TGTGCCAGCAGTTCTTGGGGTAGCGGGGGTCCGGAGACCCAGTACTTC.

The chain carries TRBV2 and TRBJ1-5, with 7 bases matching TRBD1. J was trimmed by 2 bases and V by 3 bases; bases with no gene match: 1. The CDR3 consists of 14 residues. Per the germline V gene, CDR1 is SNHLY and CDR2 is FYNNEI. Here the CDR3 reads CASSEGQRNQPQHF. CDR3 nucleotide sequence: TGTGCCAGCAGTGAGGGACAGCGCAATCAGCCCCAGCATTTT.

The chain links TRBV5-6 to TRBJ2-5; no reliable D call. This CDR3 has 14 residues. Germline lookup yields CDR1 SGHDT and CDR2 YYEEEE. V gave up 5 bases and J gave up 0 bases, with 11 bases separating them. DNA for the CDR3: TGTGCCAGCAGTGTGCTGTCCAACCAAGAGACCCAGTACTTC. As protein: CASSVLSNQETQYF.

With respect to this clone: Within the sample, other DNA sequences also encode this same CDR3. This rearrangement joins TRBV5-1 to TRBJ2-5; 12 nucleotides agree with TRBD1. Trimming removed 4 bases from V and 4 bases from J; junction bases left unmatched: 5. The CDR3 sequence is 15 residues long. The germline V gene has CDR1 SGHRS and CDR2 YFSETQ. CDR3 amino acids: CASSSGTGGVETQYF. The DNA of the CDR3 is TGCGCCAGCAGCAGCGGGACAGGGGGCGTAGAGACCCAGTACTTC.

The rearrangement joins TRBV21-1 to TRBJ2-2; the D call of TRBD1 is as the table states it, not checked on the DNA. TRBV21-1 represents a pseudogene. The CDR3 covers 14 residues. This CDR3 reads CASRQSQNTGELFF. The CDR3 DNA reads as TGTGCCAGCCGACAGAGCCAGAACACCGGGGAGCTGTTTTTT.

The J gene is TRBJ1-3, the V gene TRBV5-8, with unresolved D. CDR1 is SGHTS and CDR2 is YDEGEE in the germline V gene. CDR3 length: 15 residues. The V end lost 0 bases, the J end lost 2 bases, and 9 bases lay between the germline ends. The CDR3 coding sequence is TGTGCCAGCAGCTTGGGAGGGTTAGCTGGAAACACCATATATTTT. This codes for CASSLGGLAGNTIYF.

The chain employs TRBV2 and TRBJ2-1, with 8 nucleotides matching TRBD2. CDR3 size: 16 residues. Germline V gene data show CDR1 as SNHLY and CDR2 as FYNNEI. Unmatched junction bases numbered 7, after V lost 5 bases and J lost 1 base. CDR3 sequence: CASSMQRGFSYNEQFF. For the CDR3, the DNA is TGTGCCAGCAGTATGCAGCGGGGGTTTTCCTACAATGAGCAGTTCTTC.

The chain carries TRBV7-9 and TRBJ2-1; 7 bases map to TRBD1. Per the germline V gene, CDR1 is SEHNR and CDR2 is FQNEAQ (reference sequence). V was pared by 6 bases and J by 1 base, with 3 bases of the junction left unmatched. This CDR3 comprises 14 residues. Here the CDR3 reads CASRPRGSYNEQFF. The CDR3 nucleotides read TGTGCCAGCAGGCCCAGGGGGTCCTACAATGAGCAGTTCTTC.

This clone was seen only a few times. The V and J genes are TRBV6-5 and TRBJ1-2; maybe TRBD1 (6 bases). Germline V gene sequence: CDR1 MNHEY, CDR2 SVGAGI. The length of the CDR3 is 13 residues. V was trimmed by 8 bases and J by 7 bases, leaving 17 bases between them. The CDR3 loop is CASLGQGMAGYTF. The CDR3 region has the DNA TGTGCCAGCTTGGGGCAGGGGATGGCTGGCTACACCTTC.

In its sample, this clone was seen a few times. The chain links TRBV2 to TRBJ2-5, with D maybe TRBD1 (6 bases). Germline CDR1 is SNHLY and CDR2 is FYNNEI. Between the trimmed V and J ends, which lost 6 bases and 0 bases, there was a span of 8 bases. The CDR3 extends over 13 amino acids. The CDR3 nucleotides are TGTGCCAGCAGAACAGGGTACCAAGAGACCCAGTACTTC. Residues: CASRTGYQETQYF.

Worth noting for this clone: Other DNA sequences from this sample encode an identical CDR3 as well. CDR3 sequence: CASSPQGVGTEAFF. The CDR3 bases are TGTGCCAGCAGCCCGCAGGGGGTCGGCACTGAAGCTTTCTTT. The chain employs TRBV11-2 and TRBJ1-1, with 7 bases fitting TRBD1. CDR3 length: 14 residues. Germline values: CDR1 SGHAT, CDR2 FQNNGV. J was trimmed by 4 bases and V by 5 bases; bases with no gene match: 7.

V usage is TRBV6-6 and J usage is TRBJ2-3; perhaps TRBD2 as D (5 bases). Germline assignment: CDR1 MNHNY and CDR2 SVGAGI (reference sequence). V was shortened by 6 bases and J by 0 bases, with 10 bases between the two germline ends. The CDR3 runs to 14 residues. CDR3 nucleotide sequence: TGTGCCAGCAGACCCGACTATAGCACAGATACGCAGTATTTT. This translates into CASRPDYSTDTQYF.

This chain joins TRBV9 and TRBJ2-1, with D perhaps matching TRBD2 (6 bases). V lost 3 bases and J 5 bases, leaving 12 bases between the germline ends. This CDR3 comprises 14 residues. The germline V gene has CDR1 SGDLS and CDR2 YYNGEE. The CDR3 is CASSDGTRDNEQFF. The CDR3, as DNA: TGTGCCAGCAGCGACGGGACTCGGGACAATGAGCAGTTCTTC.